The entry below gives a single TCR beta chain sequence along with its context. The protocol was immunoSEQ multiplex PCR, while the TCRdb copy is restricted to in-frame clones and leaves out a portion. The sample records roughly 400,000 clones, 70% to 90% being singletons. The sample originates from a study of blood T cell repertoires in COVID-19. From germline, CDR1 is KGHSH and CDR2 LQKENI. CDR3 size: 15 residues. J gave up 1 base and V 3 bases, and 5 bases lay outside the gene matches. The origin of this receptor is a woman aged 35 to 49 with acute COVID-19. The sample taken for sequencing was PBMCs or T cells enriched from blood (not recorded which). V usage is TRBV18 and J usage is TRBJ2-5, with 7 nucleotides matching TRBD1. Here the CDR3 reads CASSPRDSPQETQYF. In DNA, the CDR3 is TGTGCCAGCTCACCGAGGGACAGTCCCCAAGAGACCCAGTACTTC.